This paragraph covers one T cell receptor beta chain sequence. Antigen: not known. The data stem from a study of cytomegalovirus exposure and HLA in healthy donors. Germline V lookup: CDR1 LNHDA, CDR2 SQIVND (reference sequence). Trimming pared 2 bases from V and 8 bases from J, leaving 15 bases between. The CDR3 covers 14 residues. The protocol was immunoSEQ multiplex PCR, while the TCRdb copy is restricted to in-frame clones and leaves out a portion. The sample lists more than 90,000 clones, less than 90% occurring once. Study outcomes and limitations: Within the 120 or so validation repertoires, first-cohort TCR clusters tended to co-occur, according to a later analysis. Among TCR beta chains, those listed as cytomegalovirus-associated numbered over 150.

This chain links TRBV19 with TRBJ1-2; unclear D gene. The sequencing sample was made of PBMCs. The TCR was taken from a man aged 18 to 29 in good health and CMV-seropositive. The CDR3 DNA reads as TGTGCCAGTAGTATAAGTGGGCAGTTGCAAGGCTACACCTTC. Amino acid sequence: CASSISGQLQGYTF.